The 23 T cell receptor beta chains in this list originate from one sample, sequenced in a study of CD8+CD57+ T cells in acquired aplastic anemia (dated by TCRdb to 2016 to 2018). TCRdb shows the sequencer as Illumina HiSeq 2000. Genomic DNA served as template for TCR beta VDJ combination and CDR3 sequence profiling. TCRdb passed the public sequencing reads through fastp at Q25 and MiXCR, retaining productive beta sequences. All rows with the same CDR3 protein become a single entry with the most common DNA and genes. The sample contains hundreds of thousands of distinct CDR3 sequences, roughly 34% of them found a single time. The top ten clonotypes cover 0.82% of the sample. The patients picked for sequencing were ones in whom flow cytometry had shown an expansion of CD8+CD57+ cells. Sequenced: sorted CD4+, CD8+, or CD8+CD57+ T cells (not recorded which) from PBMCs. The receptors were sampled from a human donor with aplastic anemia.

This clonotype has at least ten counts. The V call is TRBV7-9, the J call TRBJ2-7; D perhaps matches TRBD1 (6 bases). The CDR3 contains 12 residues. The germline CDR1 and CDR2 sequences are SEHNR and FQNEAQ (reference sequence). Between the trimmed V and J ends, which lost 4 bases and 4 bases, there was a span of 8 bases. Here the CDR3 DNA reads TGTGCCAGCAGCTCGACAGGATACGAGCAGTACTTC. Translating it yields CASSSTGYEQYF. Based on the CDR3 plus reference TRBV7-9 and TRBJ2-7, the full variable domain is DTGVSQNPRHKITKRGQNVTFRCDPISEHNRLYWYRQTLGQGPEFLTYFQNEAQLEKSRLLSDRFSAERPKGSFSTLEIQRTEQGDSAMYLCASSSTGYEQYFGPGTRLTVT.

The gene calls are TRBV6-4 and TRBJ1-1; D ambiguous. Germline values: CDR1 MRHNA, CDR2 SNTAGT. This CDR3 has 13 amino acids. Deletions cut 3 bases from V and 10 bases from J, with 15 bases between. The CDR3 loop reads CASSETLPSAAFF. As DNA, the CDR3 is TGTGCCAGCAGTGAAACCCTACCGTCTGCAGCTTTCTTT.

Ten or more counts support this clonotype. This chain links TRBV19 with TRBJ1-2; the match to TRBD1 covers 9 bases. After removal of 7 bases from V and 3 bases from J, the junction contained 9 bases not matched to a gene. The CDR3 runs to 15 residues. CDR1 and CDR2 (germline): LNHDA, SQIVND (reference sequence). The CDR3 nucleotides read TGTGCCAGTAAACAGGGGGCGCATCGTGACTATGGCTACACCTTC. It is translated as CASKQGAHRDYGYTF.

This clonotype was recorded at least ten times. The chain combines TRBV20-1 with TRBJ1-6; D gene unclear. Between the trimmed V and J ends, which lost 2 bases and 7 bases, there was a span of 3 bases. Germline V lookup: CDR1 DFQATT, CDR2 SNEGSKA (reference sequence). The CDR3 totals 11 residues. The CDR3 region is CSARPNSPLHF. CDR3 nucleotide sequence: TGCAGTGCTAGACCAAATTCACCCCTCCACTTT.

The chain uses TRBV15 and TRBJ1-5; D gene ambiguous. In germline, CDR1 is LNHNV, CDR2 YYDKDF (reference sequence). Trimming removed 3 bases at V and 5 bases at J, with 11 bases between. This CDR3 has 14 amino acids. CDR3 bases: TGTGCCACCAGCAGGGGCGAATTCGATCAGCCCCAGCATTTT. Amino acid sequence: CATSRGEFDQPQHF.

The sample holds many counts of this clonotype. This chain uses TRBV7-9 with TRBJ2-7; D is unclear. Trimming took off 5 bases at V and 2 bases at J, with 13 bases between the two ends. This CDR3 region has 14 residues. Germline V gene sequence: CDR1 SEHNR, CDR2 FQNEAQ (reference sequence). The CDR3 region is CASSNTREPYEQYF. The CDR3 DNA reads TGTGCCAGCAGCAACACCCGAGAACCCTACGAGCAGTACTTC.

This clonotype was counted many times. This chain connects TRBV7-6 to TRBJ2-7; 13 bases match TRBD2. In germline, CDR1 is SGHVS, CDR2 FNYEAQ. The CDR3 covers 17 residues. J gave up 0 bases and V 4 bases, and 6 bases lay outside the gene matches. CDR3 loop: CASSSGLAGDLSYEQYF. In DNA form, the CDR3 reads TGTGCCAGCAGCTCCGGACTAGCGGGAGACCTCTCCTACGAGCAGTACTTC. The whole variable domain, filled in from reference TRBV7-6 and TRBJ2-7, reads GAGVSQSPRYKVTKRGQDVALRCDPISGHVSLYWYRQALGQGPEFLTYFNYEAQQDKSGLPNDRFSAERPEGSISTLTIQRTEQRDSAMYRCASSSGLAGDLSYEQYFGPGTRLTVT.

This clonotype was seen a handful of times. J is TRBJ2-7 and V is TRBV25-1; 8 bases are shared with TRBD1. CDR1 is MGHDK and CDR2 is SYGVNS in the germline V gene. This CDR3 comprises 15 residues. Trimming took 5 bases from V and 1 from J; bases not matched to a gene: 7. In DNA form, the CDR3 reads TGTGCCAGCAGTCGACAGGGGAGGTTATCCTACGAGCAGTACTTC. As protein: CASSRQGRLSYEQYF.

This clonotype was seen just once. A read error is possible here, since a much larger clone lies one base away. The CDR3 loop reads CSVRRQGATNEKLFF. CDR3 bases: TGCAGCGTAAGGAGACAGGGAGCAACTAATGAAAAACTGTTTTTT. V is TRBV29-1 and J is TRBJ1-4, with TRBD1 identical over 7 bases. Germline CDR1 reads SQVTM; CDR2 reads ANQGSEA. The CDR3 is made up of 15 amino acids. After removal of 6 bases from V and 0 bases from J, the junction contained 7 bases not matched to a gene.

At least ten counts were recorded for this clonotype. The chain carries TRBV7-8 and TRBJ1-3, with D maybe TRBD1 (6 bases). Trimming removed 4 bases at V and 4 bases at J, with 11 bases between. Germline assignment: CDR1 SGHVS and CDR2 FQNEAQ. The CDR3 is made up of 14 amino acids. The CDR3 bases are TGTGCCAGCAGCTCAGGGGTTTCGGGAAACACCATATATTTT. The encoded protein is CASSSGVSGNTIYF.

This rearrangement joins TRBV20-1 to TRBJ1-2; D remains ambiguous. There are 15 residues in the CDR3. Germline V lookup: CDR1 DFQATT, CDR2 SNEGSKA (reference sequence). The CDR3 sequence is CALTRRIREIYGYTF. The CDR3 nucleotides are TGCGCACTCACGCGCCGGATTCGGGAAATCTATGGCTACACCTTC.

This clonotype appeared a few times. V gene TRBV11-2 combines with J gene TRBJ2-3; 10 bases are shared with TRBD2. Per the germline V gene, CDR1 is SGHAT and CDR2 is FQNNGV. Trimming removed 2 bases from V and 4 bases from J; junction bases left unmatched: 9. The CDR3 consists of 17 residues. In DNA, the CDR3 is TGTGCCAGCAGCTTACTTCTAGCGGGAGCGACAGCAGATACGCAGTATTTT. This translates into CASSLLLAGATADTQYF.

The table lists this clonotype with a few counts. V and J are TRBV3-1 and TRBJ2-6, with D perhaps matching TRBD1 (6 bases). Trimming removed 4 bases from V and 0 bases from J, with 10 bases in between. This CDR3 spans 16 amino acids. From germline, CDR1 is LGHDT and CDR2 YNNKEL (reference sequence). The CDR3 region is CASSRNRASGANVLTF. The CDR3 bases are TGTGCCAGCAGCCGCAACAGGGCCTCTGGGGCCAACGTCCTGACTTTC.

Comments on this clonotype: A much larger clone differs from this one at a single base, so this may be a read error. V is TRBV11-1 and J is TRBJ1-2; a weak D match, TRBD1 (5 bases). This CDR3 has 16 residues. Trimming removed 2 bases from V and 5 bases from J, with 18 bases in between. From germline, CDR1 is SGHAT and CDR2 FQDESV (reference sequence). CDR3: CASSLIGGTERYGYTF. Here the CDR3 DNA reads TGTGCCAGCAGCTTAATTGGGGGGACGGAAAGATATGGCTACACCTTC.

In this sample, this clonotype turned up many times. The chain has TRBV15 and TRBJ1-5, with a tentative D call TRBD1 (6 bases). Germline CDR1 and CDR2: LNHNV and YYDKDF (reference sequence). Trimming shortened V by 9 bases and J by 2 bases, and 8 bases separated the two germline ends. The CDR3 totals 12 residues. The CDR3 spells CATNRGNQPQHF. For the CDR3, the DNA is TGTGCCACAAACAGGGGCAATCAGCCCCAGCATTTT.

This clonotype occurred a few times. The CDR3 reads CASSLNRGSGYTF. CDR3 coding DNA: TGTGCCAGCAGCCTAAACAGGGGCTCTGGCTACACCTTC. The chain has TRBV3-1 and TRBJ1-2; 7 bases are shared with TRBD1. The germline V gene has CDR1 LGHDT and CDR2 YNNKEL (reference sequence). This CDR3 is 13 amino acids long. V dropped 4 bases and J dropped 7; count of bases not matched to a gene: 6.

The chain uses TRBV20-1 and TRBJ2-5, with a possible D match to TRBD2 (6 bases). The CDR3 has 13 residues. Looked up from germline, CDR1 is DFQATT and CDR2 is SNEGSKA (reference sequence). The V gene lost 3 bases and the J gene lost 2 bases, with 10 bases spanning the gap. The CDR3 is CSASSSAQETQYF. The CDR3 nucleotides are TGCAGTGCTAGCTCTAGCGCTCAAGAGACCCAGTACTTC.

V gene TRBV19 combines with J gene TRBJ2-1; 9 bases match TRBD2. J was trimmed by 8 bases and V by 5 bases; bases with no gene match: 16. The CDR3 consists of 17 residues. Germline V gene sequence: CDR1 LNHDA, CDR2 SQIVND (reference sequence). CDR3 loop: CASSSASLSGRFDEQFF. CDR3 nucleotides: TGTGCCAGTAGTTCCGCCTCCCTTAGCGGGAGATTTGATGAGCAGTTCTTC.

J is TRBJ1-2 and V is TRBV10-3, with a weak D call TRBD1 (6 bases). The CDR3 extends over 15 amino acids. V was clipped by 5 bases and J by 2 bases, with 15 bases between them. CDR1 is ENHRY, CDR2 SYGVKD, per germline. The CDR3 is CAISSTDSPNYGYTF. The CDR3 nucleotides read TGTGCCATCAGTTCAACGGACAGCCCGAACTATGGCTACACCTTC.

In the case of this clonotype: A much larger clone lies a single base off, so this may be a read error. J is TRBJ2-5 and V is TRBV7-3; TRBD2 matches at 7 bases. CDR1 and CDR2 (germline): SGHTA, FQGTGA. The CDR3 has 16 residues. Here the CDR3 reads CASSPRQWGREEAQYF. The CDR3, as DNA: TGTGCCAGCAGCCCACGACAGTGGGGGAGGGAAGAGGCCCAGTACTTC.

The chain is built from TRBV20-1 and TRBJ2-6; tentatively, D is TRBD1 or TRBD2 (5 bases each). Trimming stripped 1 base from V and 1 base from J, with 14 bases between. The CDR3 runs 17 residues. Germline loops: CDR1 DFQATT, CDR2 SNEGSKA (reference sequence). The CDR3 loop is CSARARDGLSGANVLTF. CDR3 nucleotides: TGCAGTGCTAGAGCCCGGGACGGTCTTTCTGGGGCCAACGTCCTGACTTTC.

This clonotype appeared many times. This rearrangement joins TRBV11-2 to TRBJ1-3; tentatively, D is TRBD1 (5 bases). The CDR3 is made up of 16 amino acids. Deletions cut 1 base from V and 2 bases from J, with 12 bases between. Germline V lookup: CDR1 SGHAT, CDR2 FQNNGV. CDR3 nucleotide sequence: TGTGCCAGCAGCTTAGTCAGGGCGGCTCCTGGAAACACCATATATTTT. This codes for CASSLVRAAPGNTIYF.

The chain carries TRBV9 and TRBJ2-7, with D perhaps TRBD1 (6 bases). The CDR3 has 14 residues. Trimming shortened V by 0 bases and J by 5 bases, and 12 bases separated the two germline ends. Germline V gives CDR1 SGDLS, CDR2 YYNGEE. In DNA, the CDR3 is TGTGCCAGCAGCGTAGACAGGGCAATCCACGAGCAGTACTTC. The encoded protein is CASSVDRAIHEQYF.